Below, one TCR beta chain is given with its context. This sample is drawn from a study of beta chain features in type 1 diabetes. The entirety of the isolated RNA underwent reverse transcription, so expressed TCRB transcripts were sequenced. The data were produced by immunoSEQ multiplex PCR, yet TCRdb's version contains in-frame clones alone and is incomplete. This sample has around 250,000 clones, with around an eighth found just once. Germline-derived CDR1 and CDR2 are SEHNR and FQNEAQ (reference sequence). The CDR3 spans 14 residues. V was trimmed by 4 bases and J by 5 bases, leaving 12 bases between them.

Sequencing was performed on naive CD4+ T cells from blood. The chain carries TRBV7-9 and TRBJ1-5; D is unclear. This receptor was obtained from a woman in her forties in good health. CDR3 loop: CASSSTGIYQPQHF. CDR3 DNA sequence: TGTGCCAGCAGCTCGACGGGGATATATCAGCCCCAGCATTTT. The whole variable domain, remainder taken from reference TRBV7-9 and TRBJ1-5, is DTGVSQNPRHKITKRGQNVTFRCDPISEHNRLYWYRQTLGQGPEFLTYFQNEAQLEKSRLLSDRFSAERPKGSFSTLEIQRTEQGDSAMYLCASSSTGIYQPQHFGDGTRLSIL.